The source of this T cell receptor (beta chain) is a study of blood T cells in healthy people across ages. Study findings and constraints: Measured against age, TCR beta diversity per million T cells decreased in a roughly linear manner.

Germline V gene lookup returns CDR1 LNHNV and CDR2 YYDKDF (reference sequence). After removal of 0 bases from V and 13 bases from J, the junction contained 9 bases not matched to a gene. CDR3 length: 16 residues. As regards this clonotype: Its antigen is currently unknown.

For the second PCR, which ran for about 7 to 11 cycles, a sample-barcoded 5' primer and a J-beta primer mix were used. Every molecule of cDNA carried a tag from a template-switch adaptor with 12 random nucleotides. TCRdb re-called the 5' RACE reads with MiXCR, one entry per CDR3 protein. Of approximately 360,000 distinct CDR3 sequences listed, about 55% are singletons. The sample was blood. This TCR was sampled from a man between 60 and 70 years old in good health. The chain employs TRBV15 and TRBJ2-4, with 13 bases that match TRBD2. CDR3 amino acids: CATSRDQGLAGEQQYF. CDR3 nucleotides: TGTGCCACCAGCAGAGATCAAGGACTAGCGGGAGAACAGCAGTACTTC.